This TCR beta chain was found in a study of immune evolution from preneoplasia to lung adenocarcinoma. Whole-study context: HLA loss of heterozygosity: about 7% AIS, over 12% MIA, approximately 35% ADC, none AAH. Study-wide points: Later-stage lesions seemingly showed higher T cell density and diversity than normal lung. Top clone frequencies peaked in normal lung, apparently declining through invasive adenocarcinoma.

This CDR3 contains 13 residues. V was pared by 7 bases and J by 6 bases, with 16 bases between. Germline V gene lookup returns CDR1 SGHNT and CDR2 YYREEE (reference sequence). This clone appeared a single time. Its antigen is not identified. Macro-dissection enriched premalignant or tumor cells before nucleic acid extraction. The data were produced by immunoSEQ multiplex PCR, yet TCRdb's version contains in-frame clones alone and is incomplete. The table includes 7,400 or so clones, 70% to 80% detected once. This TCR was sampled from a person between 70 and 80 years old with lung adenocarcinoma. The rearrangement joins TRBV5-4 to TRBJ1-2, with D possibly TRBD1 on 5 matching bases. Sequenced input: FFPE minimally invasive lung adenocarcinoma tissue. The DNA of the CDR3 is TGTGCCAGCGGACTGTGGGGGGAGCATGGCTACACCTTC. Encoded protein: CASGLWGEHGYTF.